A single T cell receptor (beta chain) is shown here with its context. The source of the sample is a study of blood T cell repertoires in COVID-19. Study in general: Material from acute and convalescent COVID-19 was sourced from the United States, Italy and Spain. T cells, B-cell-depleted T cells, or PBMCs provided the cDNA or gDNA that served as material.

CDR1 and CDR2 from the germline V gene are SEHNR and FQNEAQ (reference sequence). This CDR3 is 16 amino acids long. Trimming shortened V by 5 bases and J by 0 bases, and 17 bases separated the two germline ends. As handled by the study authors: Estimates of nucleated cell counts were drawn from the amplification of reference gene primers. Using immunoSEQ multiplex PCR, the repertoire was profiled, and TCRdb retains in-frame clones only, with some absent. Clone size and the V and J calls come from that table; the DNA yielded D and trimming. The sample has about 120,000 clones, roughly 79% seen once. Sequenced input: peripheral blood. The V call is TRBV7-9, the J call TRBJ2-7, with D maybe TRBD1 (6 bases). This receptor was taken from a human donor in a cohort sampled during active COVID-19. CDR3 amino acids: CASSTIHTGHSYEQYF. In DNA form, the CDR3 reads TGTGCCAGCAGCACCATCCACACAGGGCACTCCTACGAGCAGTACTTC.